Sequencing of this TCR beta chain was carried out in a study of regulatory T cells in long-lasting Graves disease. Regarding the study as a whole: The persistent group shared about 2,500 public clonotypes, more than the 950 to 1,000 shared by new patients. Persistent Graves' patients possessed reduced TCR diversity relative to recently diagnosed ones.

Germline CDR1 and CDR2: MNHNS and SASEGT. J was trimmed by 2 bases and V by 5 bases; bases with no gene match: 7. This CDR3 comprises 15 residues. Sample time point: persistent/refractory GD, antithyroid drugs over 5 years with positive TRAb. PBMC RNA served as the TCR library source. Graves' disease diagnosis followed American Thyroid Association guidelines. A note on this clonotype: Its antigen is undetermined.

Sequencing libraries for TCR beta were prepared with iRepertoire HTBI primers and Arm-PCR of CDR3 regions. TCRdb processed the multiplex PCR reads anew with MiXCR; each CDR3 protein has one entry. The sample carries about 660,000 distinct CDR3 sequences, around 30% recorded once. The origin of this receptor is a female donor with Graves disease. Sample: peripheral blood mononuclear cells (PBMCs), taken when the disease was refractory, from a patient treated with antithyroid drugs. The J gene is TRBJ2-7, the V gene TRBV6-1; TRBD1 matches at 9 bases. The CDR3 protein is CASSNGQGIPYEQYF. The CDR3 DNA reads as TGTGCCAGCAGTAACGGACAGGGGATCCCCTACGAGCAGTACTTC.